These 19 T cell receptor beta chains were sequenced from one sample in a study of shared clonotypes between healthy human individuals. Assay used: immunoSEQ multiplex PCR; TCRdb lists only in-frame clones, some missing. Of some 2,500,000 clones detected, approximately 90% appear once; the ten largest clones hold about 0.36%. The specimen was naive CD4+ T cells from PBMCs. Subset: CD45RA+ positively selected. These receptors came from a man younger than 35 in good health. Some clones in this sample may be carry-over from other donors' samples.

J is TRBJ1-1 and V is TRBV6-6; D not resolved. This CDR3 has 14 residues. Germline V lookup: CDR1 MNHNY, CDR2 SVGAGI (reference sequence). Trimming removed 5 bases from V and 3 bases from J, with 13 bases in between. CDR3 residues: CASSPYRRHTEAFF. For the CDR3, the DNA is TGTGCCAGCAGTCCATACCGCCGACACACTGAAGCTTTCTTT.

V is TRBV18 and J is TRBJ2-2, with D possibly TRBD1 on 6 matching bases. The CDR3 consists of 16 residues. Trimming pared 0 bases from V and 2 bases from J, leaving 10 bases between. Germline V gene sequence: CDR1 KGHSH, CDR2 LQKENI. Here the CDR3 DNA reads TGTGCCAGCTCACCACCGCAGGGGAGAAACACCGGGGAGCTGTTTTTT. It codes for CASSPPQGRNTGELFF.

V usage is TRBV28 and J usage is TRBJ1-2; a possible D gene is TRBD1 (6 bases). V dropped 4 bases and J dropped 3 bases, with 15 bases sitting between them. The CDR3 has 15 residues. Germline assignment: CDR1 MDHEN and CDR2 SYDVKM. CDR3 nucleotide sequence: TGTGCCAGCAGTTCCTTACAGGGATGGGACTATGGCTACACCTTC. Translation: CASSSLQGWDYGYTF.

The chain carries TRBV19 and TRBJ2-4; TRBD1 might be the D (5 bases). The V gene's germline CDR1 is LNHDA and CDR2 SQIVND (reference sequence). The CDR3 contains 18 residues. The V gene lost 0 bases and the J gene lost 2 bases, with 17 bases spanning the gap. CDR3 bases: TGTGCCAGTAGTATAGAACGAAGCGCCAGGGCAACCAAAAACATTCAGTACTTC. This encodes CASSIERSARATKNIQYF. The variable domain in full, completed from reference TRBV19 and TRBJ2-4, reads DGGITQSPKYLFRKEGQNVTLSCEQNLNHDAMYWYRQDPGQGLRLIYYSQIVNDFQKGDIAEGYSVSREKKESFPLTVTSAQKNPTAFYLCASSIERSARATKNIQYFGAGTRLSVL.

This sequence joins TRBV28 and TRBJ2-5; D gene ambiguous. The V gene's germline CDR1 is MDHEN and CDR2 SYDVKM. V gave up 5 bases and J gave up 6 bases, with 10 bases separating them. There are 12 residues in the CDR3. CDR3: CASSLQKQTQYF. For the CDR3, the DNA is TGTGCCAGCAGTCTCCAGAAACAGACCCAGTACTTC.

This sequence joins TRBV25-1 and TRBJ2-3; no clear D gene. The ends were cut back, 4 bases at V and 6 bases at J, with 5 bases in the middle. The CDR3 loop spans 11 amino acids. The germline V gene has CDR1 MGHDK and CDR2 SYGVNS. The CDR3 spells CASSAVDTQYF. The CDR3 DNA reads TGTGCCAGCAGTGCCGTGGATACGCAGTATTTT. The variable domain in full, completed from reference TRBV25-1 and TRBJ2-3, reads EADIYQTPRYLVIGTGKKITLECSQTMGHDKMYWYQQDPGMELHLIHYSYGVNSTEKGDLSSESTVSRIRTEHFPLTLESARPSHTSQYLCASSAVDTQYFGPGTRLTVL.

This chain links TRBV11-2 with TRBJ2-3; D remains ambiguous. The V gene lost 1 base and the J gene lost 0 bases, with 8 bases spanning the gap. The length of the CDR3 is 15 residues. Germline lookup yields CDR1 SGHAT and CDR2 FQNNGV. CDR3 nucleotides: TGTGCCAGCAGCTTAGGTCCCCTTAGCACAGATACGCAGTATTTT. Amino acids: CASSLGPLSTDTQYF.

CDR3 sequence (DNA): TGTGCCAGCAGTGAGGGGGGGCTAGCGGGCGTCGAGCAGTACTTC. Translated, it gives CASSEGGLAGVEQYF. The V and J genes are TRBV25-1 and TRBJ2-7; TRBD2 matches 8 bases. CDR3 length: 15 amino acids. The germline gives CDR1 MGHDK, CDR2 SYGVNS. V was clipped by 3 bases and J by 6 bases; unmatched bases: 10.

The chain uses TRBV27 and TRBJ2-1, with 10 bases fitting TRBD2. J lost 6 bases, V lost 5 bases, and 13 bases had no gene match. The germline V gene has CDR1 MNHEY and CDR2 SMNVEV (reference sequence). This CDR3 has 17 residues. The CDR3 sequence is CASSRDPLAGVGNEQFF. The DNA for the CDR3 is TGTGCCAGCAGTCGCGACCCTCTAGCGGGAGTCGGCAATGAGCAGTTCTTC.

Only one count was recorded for this clone. The rearrangement uses TRBV5-4 and TRBJ2-7; 9 nucleotides line up with TRBD1. The CDR3 loop spans 14 amino acids. The V gene end was trimmed by 9 bases and the J gene end by 1 base; junction bases not matched to a gene: 8. Germline values: CDR1 SGHNT, CDR2 YYREEE (reference sequence). The chain's CDR3 is CATRTGASSYEQYF. CDR3 nucleotides: TGTGCCACCCGGACAGGGGCAAGTTCCTACGAGCAGTACTTC.

This chain uses TRBV18 with TRBJ2-7; 7 bases fit TRBD1. V lost 0 bases and J lost 3; bases outside the gene matches: 2. There are 14 residues in the CDR3. The germline gives CDR1 KGHSH, CDR2 LQKENI. The CDR3 reads CASSPPQGSYEQYF. The CDR3 nucleotides read TGTGCCAGCTCACCACCACAGGGGAGCTACGAGCAGTACTTC.

The chain links TRBV28 to TRBJ2-7, with TRBD2 as a possible D gene (5 bases). V lost 8 bases to trimming and J lost 5 bases, with 10 bases between them. The CDR3 runs 11 residues. Germline assignment: CDR1 MDHEN and CDR2 SYDVKM. CDR3 nucleotide sequence: TGTGCCAGCCGTCGGCGGGACGAGCAGTACTTC. It encodes CASRRRDEQYF.

This clone was picked up one time. The V and J genes are TRBV5-1 and TRBJ2-7; TRBD1 matches 9 bases. V was pared by 4 bases and J by 6 bases, with 8 bases of the junction left unmatched. Germline CDR1 and CDR2: SGHRS and YFSETQ. The length of the CDR3 is 14 residues. In DNA form, the CDR3 reads TGCGCCAGCAGCACCGGGACAGGGTTCGCCGAGCAGTACTTC. Translated, it gives CASSTGTGFAEQYF.

The chain links TRBV6-1 to TRBJ1-2; D is unresolved. CDR3 size: 14 residues. Trimming removed 4 bases at V and 1 base at J, with 10 bases between. Germline lookup yields CDR1 MNHNS and CDR2 SASEGT. The CDR3 sequence: CASSVPQHNYGYTF. CDR3 sequence (DNA): TGTGCCAGCAGTGTTCCACAGCATAACTATGGCTACACCTTC.

The chain links TRBV7-2 to TRBJ2-2; a weak D match, TRBD2 (6 bases). The CDR3 sequence is 16 residues long. V was trimmed by 1 base and J by 5 bases, leaving 14 bases between them. Germline lookup yields CDR1 SGHTA and CDR2 FQGNSA. CDR3 sequence: CASSLGPGLPTGELFF. In nucleotides, the CDR3 is TGTGCCAGCAGCTTAGGGCCGGGACTCCCGACCGGGGAGCTGTTTTTT.

The gene calls are TRBV5-1 and TRBJ2-7; possibly TRBD1 for D (6 bases). The V end was cut by 0 bases, the J end by 5 bases, with 12 bases between. Germline CDR1 reads SGHRS; CDR2 reads YFSETQ. CDR3 length equals 14 residues. In nucleotides, the CDR3 is TGCGCCAGCAGCTTGGTTGCAGGGGACCACGAGCAGTACTTC. It specifies CASSLVAGDHEQYF. Complete variable domain (other parts from reference TRBV5-1 and TRBJ2-7): KAGVTQTPRYLIKTRGQQVTLSCSPISGHRSVSWYQQTPGQGLQFLFEYFSETQRNKGNFPGRFSGRQFSNSRSEMNVSTLELGDSALYLCASSLVAGDHEQYFGPGTRLTVT.

This CDR3 is CASSLFVGRGNQPQHF. Written as DNA, the CDR3 is TGTGCCAGCAGCTTATTTGTGGGGAGGGGGAATCAGCCCCAGCATTTT. The chain combines TRBV7-8 with TRBJ1-5; TRBD1 is a possible D gene (6 bases). Germline V CDR1 and CDR2: SGHVS, FQNEAQ. The length of the CDR3 is 16 residues. The V end lost 2 bases, the J end lost 4 bases, and 15 bases lay between the germline ends.

The chain couples TRBV5-1 to TRBJ2-1; 9 nucleotides line up with TRBD2. The germline gives CDR1 SGHRS, CDR2 YFSETQ. Trimming removed 0 bases from V and 7 bases from J; junction bases left unmatched: 5. The CDR3 totals 15 residues. The CDR3 sequence: CASSLGIAGVNEQFF. CDR3 bases: TGCGCCAGCAGCTTGGGTATAGCGGGAGTTAATGAGCAGTTCTTC. Variable domain in full (rest from reference TRBV5-1 and TRBJ2-1): KAGVTQTPRYLIKTRGQQVTLSCSPISGHRSVSWYQQTPGQGLQFLFEYFSETQRNKGNFPGRFSGRQFSNSRSEMNVSTLELGDSALYLCASSLGIAGVNEQFFGPGTRLTVL.

This clone came up a few times. V gene TRBV18 combines with J gene TRBJ1-2; weak D call: TRBD1 (6 bases). The CDR3 runs to 15 residues. Between the trimmed V and J ends, which lost 3 bases and 4 bases, there was a span of 15 bases. Germline CDR1 is KGHSH and CDR2 is LQKENI. The CDR3 here is CASSPPGGESYGYTF. The CDR3 nucleotides read TGTGCCAGCTCACCGCCCGGGGGCGAATCCTATGGCTACACCTTC.